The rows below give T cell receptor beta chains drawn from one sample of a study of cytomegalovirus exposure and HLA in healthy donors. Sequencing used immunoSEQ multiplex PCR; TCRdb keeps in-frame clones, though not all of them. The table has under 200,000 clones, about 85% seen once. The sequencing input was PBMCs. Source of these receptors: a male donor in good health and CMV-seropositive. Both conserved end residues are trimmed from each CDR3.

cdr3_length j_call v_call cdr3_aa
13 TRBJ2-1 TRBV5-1 ASSLVLGGFNEQF
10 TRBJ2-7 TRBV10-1 ASSVQGAEQY
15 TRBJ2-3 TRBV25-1 ASSDPGQGTSTDTQY
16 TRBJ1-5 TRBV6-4 ASSGRDNICLYNQPQH
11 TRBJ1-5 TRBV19 ASEGGGNQPQH
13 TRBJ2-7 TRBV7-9 SSSFDRGRFDEQY
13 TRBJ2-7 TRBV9 ASSASGLAPYEQY
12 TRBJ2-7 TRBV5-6 ASSLGGSSYEQY
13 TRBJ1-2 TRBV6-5 ASSLTTGPNYGYT
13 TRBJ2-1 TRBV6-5 ASRETSGRANEQF